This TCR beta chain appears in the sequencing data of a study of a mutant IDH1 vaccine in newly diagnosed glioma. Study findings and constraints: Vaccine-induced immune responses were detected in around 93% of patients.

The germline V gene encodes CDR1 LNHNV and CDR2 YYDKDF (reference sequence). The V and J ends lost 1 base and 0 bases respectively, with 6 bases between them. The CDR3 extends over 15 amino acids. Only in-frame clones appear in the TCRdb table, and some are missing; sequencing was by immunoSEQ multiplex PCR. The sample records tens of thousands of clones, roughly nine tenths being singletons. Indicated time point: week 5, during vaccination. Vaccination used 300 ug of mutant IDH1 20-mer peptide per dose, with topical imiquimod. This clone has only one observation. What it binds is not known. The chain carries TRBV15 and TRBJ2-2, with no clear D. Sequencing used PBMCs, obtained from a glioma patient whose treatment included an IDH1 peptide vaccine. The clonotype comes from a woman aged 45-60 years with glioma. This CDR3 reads CATSRAAANTGELFF. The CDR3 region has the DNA TGTGCCACCAGCAGAGCGGCAGCGAACACCGGGGAGCTGTTTTTT.